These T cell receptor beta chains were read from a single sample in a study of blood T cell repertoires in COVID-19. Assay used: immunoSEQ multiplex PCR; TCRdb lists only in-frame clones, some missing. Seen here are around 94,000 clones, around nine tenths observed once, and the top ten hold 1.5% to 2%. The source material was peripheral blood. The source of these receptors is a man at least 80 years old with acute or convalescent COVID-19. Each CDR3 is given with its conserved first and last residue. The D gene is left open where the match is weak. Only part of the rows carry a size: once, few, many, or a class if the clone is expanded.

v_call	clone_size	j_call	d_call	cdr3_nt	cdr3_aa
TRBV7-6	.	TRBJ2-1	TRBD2	TGTGCCAGCAGTCTACCTAGCGGGAGCACAGGGGAGCAGTTCTTC	CASSLPSGSTGEQFF
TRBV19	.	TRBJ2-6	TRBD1	TGTGCCAGTAGCCGGAGGTCAGTCGGACAGGGATCCCCTGGGGCCAACGTCCTGACTTTC	CASSRRSVGQGSPGANVLTF
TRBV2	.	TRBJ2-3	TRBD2	TGTGCCAGCAGGGAGACTAGCGGGAAAGATACGCAGTATTTT	CASRETSGKDTQYF
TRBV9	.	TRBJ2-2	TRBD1	TGTGCCAGCAGGCAGACAGGGACCGGGGAGCTGTTTTTT	CASRQTGTGELFF
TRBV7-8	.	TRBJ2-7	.	TGTGCCAGCAGCACGGCGGTCAACTCCTACGAGCAGTACTTC	CASSTAVNSYEQYF
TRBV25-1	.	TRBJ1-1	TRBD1	TGTGCCAGCAGTGCTGGGACAGGGGTTATAGACACTGAAGCTTTCTTT	CASSAGTGVIDTEAFF
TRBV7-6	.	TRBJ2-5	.	TGTGCCAGCAGCCCCAGGACAGCGCATCAAGAGACCCAGTACTTC	CASSPRTAHQETQYF
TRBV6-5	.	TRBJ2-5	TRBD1	TGTGCCAGCAGTTTCCGGACAGGACAAGAGACCCAGTACTTC	CASSFRTGQETQYF
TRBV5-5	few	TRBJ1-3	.	TGTGCCAGCAGGTTGGCGGGTACTGGAAACACCATATATTTT	CASRLAGTGNTIYF
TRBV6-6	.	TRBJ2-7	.	TGTGCCAGCAGTCGGCAGTTCTACGAGCAGTACTTC	CASSRQFYEQYF
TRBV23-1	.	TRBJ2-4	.	TGCGCCAGCAGTCAATCTAGGCAGGGGAAAAACATTCAGTACTTC	CASSQSRQGKNIQYF
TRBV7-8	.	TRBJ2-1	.	TGTGCCAGCAGCCTCACTAGCCATGAGCAGTTCTTC	CASSLTSHEQFF
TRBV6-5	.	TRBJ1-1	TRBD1	TGTGCCAGGGGGATACAGGGGATGGGCACTGAAGCTTTCTTT	CARGIQGMGTEAFF
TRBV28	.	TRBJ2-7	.	TGTGCCAGCGGCCGAGGGATGCAGCAGTACTTC	CASGRGMQQYF
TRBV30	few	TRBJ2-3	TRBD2	TGTGCCTGGAGTGTACCCGAAGGGCTAGCGGGCACAGATACGCAGTATTTT	CAWSVPEGLAGTDTQYF
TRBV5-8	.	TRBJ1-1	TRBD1	TGTGCCAGCAGCTTAGAGGGGGCACTCGAGGGTGAAGCTTTCTTT	CASSLEGALEGEAFF
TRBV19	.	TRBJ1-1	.	TGTGCCAGTAGTATAGGCGGGGGCCGGAACACTGAAGCTTTCTTT	CASSIGGGRNTEAFF
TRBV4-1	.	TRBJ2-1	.	TGCGCCAGCAGCCTTCGGACAGACATAAATGAGCAGTTCTTC	CASSLRTDINEQFF
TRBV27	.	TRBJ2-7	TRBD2	TGTGCCAGCACTCGCCGCGGGACGGGAGGTTACGAGCAGTACTTC	CASTRRGTGGYEQYF
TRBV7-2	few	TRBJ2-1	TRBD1	TGTGCCAGCAGCCATCCAGGGGGCCTCTACAATGAGCAGTTCTTC	CASSHPGGLYNEQFF
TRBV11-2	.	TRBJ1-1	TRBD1	TGTGCCAGCAGCTATCAGGGGGTATTGAACACTGAAGCTTTCTTT	CASSYQGVLNTEAFF
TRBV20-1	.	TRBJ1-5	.	TGCAGTGCTAGTTTCCGGCGGCTAGGTGGCAATCAGCCCCAGCATTTT	CSASFRRLGGNQPQHF
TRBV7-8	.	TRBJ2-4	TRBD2	TGTGCCAGCAGCCAAGAGCTGGCTAGCGGGACCAAAAACATTCAGTACTTC	CASSQELASGTKNIQYF
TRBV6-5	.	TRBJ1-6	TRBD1	TGTGCCAGCAGATCGAAGACAGGGTCATCGCCACCCCTCCACTTT	CASRSKTGSSPPLHF
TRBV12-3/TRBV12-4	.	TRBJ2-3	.	TGTGCCAGCAGTTCCCGAACCAGTACGCAGTATTTT	CASSSRTSTQYF
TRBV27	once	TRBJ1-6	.	TGTGCCAGCACCCCCGGGGGGTTAGGTTCACCCCTCCACTTT	CASTPGGLGSPLHF
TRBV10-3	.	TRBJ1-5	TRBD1	TGTGCCATCAGTGAGTCCGCGACAGGGTACAATCAGCCCCAGCATTTT	CAISESATGYNQPQHF
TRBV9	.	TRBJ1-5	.	TGTGCCAGCAGCGTAGAGGGTCAAGGGGTTCAGCCCCAGCATTTT	CASSVEGQGVQPQHF
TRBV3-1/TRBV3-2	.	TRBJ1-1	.	TGTGCCAGCAGCCAAGATTCCGGGGGTAGGGGAGCTTTCTTT	CASSQDSGGRGAFF
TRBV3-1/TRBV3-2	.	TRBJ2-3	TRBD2	TGTGCCAGCAGCCAACTACTTAGCGGGAGCTCGGGCACAGATACGCAGTATTTT	CASSQLLSGSSGTDTQYF
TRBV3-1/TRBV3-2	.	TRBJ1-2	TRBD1	TGTGCCAGCAGAGCGCCCGGGACAGTCTATGGCTACACCTTC	CASRAPGTVYGYTF
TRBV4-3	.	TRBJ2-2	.	TGCGCCAGCAGCCAAAGCTACACCGGGGAGCTGTTTTTT	CASSQSYTGELFF
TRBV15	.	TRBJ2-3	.	TGTGCCACCAGCACCCGGCCGGGAGATACGCAGTATTTT	CATSTRPGDTQYF
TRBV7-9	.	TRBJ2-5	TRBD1	TGTGCCAGCAGCGCTTCAGGGGGCCCAGAGACCCAGTACTTC	CASSASGGPETQYF
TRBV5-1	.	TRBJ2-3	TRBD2	TGCGCCAGCAGCTTGGCGGGGGGGAGGGCAGATACGCAGTATTTT	CASSLAGGRADTQYF
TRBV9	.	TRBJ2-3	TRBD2	TGTGCCAGCAGCGAGGAAGCGGGAGGGACAGATACGCAGTATTTT	CASSEEAGGTDTQYF
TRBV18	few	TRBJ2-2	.	TGTGCCAGCTCACCGAGAACCGGGGAGCTGTTTTTT	CASSPRTGELFF
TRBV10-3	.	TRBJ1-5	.	TGTGCCATCAGCCCTAACAGGGACAATCAGCCCCAGCATTTT	CAISPNRDNQPQHF
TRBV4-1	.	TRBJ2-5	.	TGCGCCAGCAGCCAAGACCCCCCCACAGGGTTGGAGACCCAGTACTTC	CASSQDPPTGLETQYF
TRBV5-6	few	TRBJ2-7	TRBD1	TGTGCCAGCAGCGAACTGGGACAGGGGGCAAGGGAGCAGTACTTC	CASSELGQGAREQYF
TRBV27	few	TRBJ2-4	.	TGTGCCAGCAGTTCAGGGGTTTTAGGCATTCAGTACTTC	CASSSGVLGIQYF
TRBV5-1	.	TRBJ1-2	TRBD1	TGCGCCAGCAGCTTGGTTGACAGGGACTATGGCTACACCTTC	CASSLVDRDYGYTF
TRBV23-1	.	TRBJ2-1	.	TGCGCCAGCATCGGGAGAGAGGGCTCCTACAATGAGCAGTTCTTC	CASIGREGSYNEQFF
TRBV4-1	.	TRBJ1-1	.	TGCGCCAGCAGCCAAGAGACGGGTACGGCTTTCTTT	CASSQETGTAFF
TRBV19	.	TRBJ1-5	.	TGTGCCAGTAGTCTGAGGGACACTTTAACTGGCAATCAGCCCCAGCATTTT	CASSLRDTLTGNQPQHF
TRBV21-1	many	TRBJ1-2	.	TGTGCCAGCAGAGACAGGCATGGCTACACCTTC	CASRDRHGYTF
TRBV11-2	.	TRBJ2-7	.	TGTGCCAGCAGCTTGGTACTAGCAGATTACGAGCAGTACTTC	CASSLVLADYEQYF
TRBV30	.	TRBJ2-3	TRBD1	TGTGCCTGGGGGACCGGGACAGGGTTTTCGAATACGCAGTATTTT	CAWGTGTGFSNTQYF
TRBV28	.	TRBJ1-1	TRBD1	TGTGCCAGCAGGGGGACAGGCGGCACTGAAGCTTTCTTT	CASRGTGGTEAFF
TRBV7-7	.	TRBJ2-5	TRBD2	TGTGCTAGCAGCTTAGGGGGGACTAGCGGGAGAGATGAGACCCAGTACTTC	CASSLGGTSGRDETQYF
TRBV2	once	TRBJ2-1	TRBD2	TGTGCCAGCAGCCTAGCGGGCTCCTACAATGAGCAGTTCTTC	CASSLAGSYNEQFF
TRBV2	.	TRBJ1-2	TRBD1	TGTGCCAGCAGTGTGGGACAGGGGGCCTATGGCTACACCTTC	CASSVGQGAYGYTF